Listed below are T cell receptor beta chains from one sample, sequenced in a study of T cells after yellow fever vaccination. MiXCR, applied by TCRdb to the 5' RACE reads, yields one record per CDR3 protein. This table holds about 320,000 distinct CDR3 sequences, roughly an eighth found once. The sequences come from CD4+ T cells sorted from PBMCs, collected 15 days after the yellow fever booster vaccination. The source is a man aged 18 to 35 who received the YFV17D yellow fever vaccine. Both conserved end residues are part of each CDR3. D genes are given only for firm matches. Rows give clone size only sometimes, using once, few, many, or a class for an expanded clone.

TRBD1	TRBJ2-7	TRBV5-6	-	TGTGCCAGCAGCTTAGGGACAGGGGGCGCATACGAGCAGTACTTC	CASSLGTGGAYEQYF
-	TRBJ2-5	TRBV5-1	few	TGCGCCAGCAGCTTGGTTGGCAGGGGGAGGGAGACCCAGTACTTC	CASSLVGRGRETQYF
-	TRBJ1-6	TRBV6-1	-	TGTGCCAGCAGTGAATCAGGGGCCCTAGGATATTCACCCCTCCACTTT	CASSESGALGYSPLHF
-	TRBJ1-6	TRBV12-3/TRBV12-4	many	TGTGCCAGCAGTCCGCCACGGGGTGATAATTCACCCCTCCACTTT	CASSPPRGDNSPLHF
TRBD2	TRBJ2-2	TRBV5-1	-	TGCGCCAGCAGCTGGGGGGGCACCGGGGAGCTGTTTTTT	CASSWGGTGELFF
-	TRBJ2-5	TRBV7-2	few	TGTGCCAGCAGCTTCGGAGGGGCTAGCTCACCCGGGACCCAGTACTTC	CASSFGGASSPGTQYF
TRBD1	TRBJ2-4	TRBV27	few	TGTGCCAGCAGTCCCCTGGACAGGGGAAAAAACATTCAGTACTTC	CASSPLDRGKNIQYF
TRBD1	TRBJ2-3	TRBV2	-	TGTGCCAGCACTCCGGACAGGGGATACACAGATACGCAGTATTTT	CASTPDRGYTDTQYF
-	TRBJ2-3	TRBV7-2	-	TGTGCCAGCAGAGACCCGTCCGTGCGGGGTGATACGCAGTATTTT	CASRDPSVRGDTQYF
-	TRBJ1-2	TRBV2	-	TGTGCCAGCAGTGCGGGTATTGGCCTCCGCAAGGAATATGGCTACACCTTC	CASSAGIGLRKEYGYTF
TRBD1	TRBJ1-5	TRBV6-5	-	TGTGCCAGCAGATTGACAGGGGTAAGCAATCAGCCCCAGCATTTT	CASRLTGVSNQPQHF
-	TRBJ1-4	TRBV28	-	TGTGCCAGCAGTCTCCGACAGGACGGGAGTGAAAAACTGTTTTTT	CASSLRQDGSEKLFF
TRBD2	TRBJ2-1	TRBV20-1	few	TGCAGTGCTCCCGGGACTAGCGGGGGTCATGAGCAGTTCTTC	CSAPGTSGGHEQFF
-	TRBJ1-1	TRBV28	-	TGTGCCAGCAGGCAGGGACACCTCGCAGCTTTCTTT	CASRQGHLAAFF